What follows are 21 T cell receptor beta chains derived from one specimen sequenced in a study of immune reconstitution after stem cell transplant in scleroderma. From the RT-PCR reads, TCRdb called clonotypes with MiXCR, one entry per CDR3 protein. The sample has approximately 3,100 distinct CDR3 sequences; 3% to 4.5% are singletons. Sampling was carried out before or after autologous hematopoietic stem cell transplantation (not recorded which). These receptors came from a human donor with systemic sclerosis.

Concerning this clonotype: Since a much larger clone is just one base distant, this may be a read error. The V and J genes are TRBV5-1 and TRBJ2-7, with TRBD2 as a possible D gene (6 bases). CDR1 and CDR2 from the germline V gene are SGHRS and YFSETQ. The CDR3 runs to 15 residues. The chain's CDR3 is CASSLDPSVSCEQYF. CDR3 sequence (DNA): TGCGCCAGCAGCTTGGATCCTAGCGTCTCCTGCGAGCAGTACTTC.

V and J are TRBV6-5 and TRBJ1-1, with a possible D match to TRBD1 (6 bases). Germline V gene lookup returns CDR1 MNHEY and CDR2 SVGAGI. V was pared by 5 bases and J by 0 bases, with 13 bases between. The CDR3 is made up of 15 amino acids. As DNA, the CDR3 is TGTGCCAGCAGTCCCGGACAGACCATGAACACTGAAGCTTTCTTT. This codes for CASSPGQTMNTEAFF.

This rearrangement joins TRBV4-3 to TRBJ2-5; D is ambiguous. Germline V gene data show CDR1 as LGHNA and CDR2 as YSLEER. CDR3 length: 13 residues. The germline V and J ends were trimmed by 6 bases and 1 base, with 9 bases remaining between them. The CDR3 is CASSKSSQETQYF. DNA for the CDR3: TGCGCCAGCAGTAAGTCCAGCCAAGAGACCCAGTACTTC.

In its sample, this clonotype is medium-sized. This chain connects TRBV18 to TRBJ1-2, with 10 bases identical to TRBD1. The CDR3 covers 18 residues. Germline-derived CDR1 and CDR2 are KGHSH and LQKENI. The J segment lost 4 bases and the V segment lost 4 bases, leaving 15 bases of the junction unmatched. The CDR3, as DNA: TGTGCCAGCTCACGAGGCCGGGACAGGGGAGCCAGTGGCTATGGCTACACCTTC. Encoded protein: CASSRGRDRGASGYGYTF. Drawing the rest from reference TRBV18 and TRBJ1-2, the complete variable domain is NAGVMQNPRHLVRRRGQEARLRCSPMKGHSHVYWYRQLPEEGLKFMVYLQKENIIDESGMPKERFSAEFPKEGPSILRIQQVVRGDSAAYFCASSRGRDRGASGYGYTFGSGTRLTVV.

This clonotype qualifies as medium-sized. The chain combines TRBV5-6 with TRBJ1-2; 10 bases line up with TRBD1. V trimming: 0 bases; J trimming: 0 bases; junction bases outside the gene matches: 2. The CDR3 runs to 16 residues. CDR1 and CDR2 (germline): SGHDT, YYEEEE. The DNA for the CDR3 is TGTGCCAGCAGCTTGGTGACAGGGGGCTCTAACTATGGCTACACCTTC. Its protein product is CASSLVTGGSNYGYTF.

This clonotype is termed medium-sized. The chain has TRBV7-8 and TRBJ2-1; TRBD2 might be the D (6 bases). Between the trimmed V and J ends, which lost 4 bases and 10 bases, there was a span of 20 bases. The CDR3 has 15 residues. Germline V gene lookup returns CDR1 SGHVS and CDR2 FQNEAQ. The chain's CDR3 is CASSSSGTGGTEQFF. DNA for the CDR3: TGTGCCAGCAGCTCATCCGGGACCGGGGGAACGGAGCAGTTCTTC.

This clonotype is medium-sized in the sample. This chain uses TRBV5-1 with TRBJ1-2; possible D gene TRBD1, 5 bases. The CDR3 contains 14 residues. CDR1 and CDR2 (germline): SGHRS, YFSETQ. V was shortened by 4 bases and J by 3 bases, with 13 bases between the two germline ends. The DNA of the CDR3 is TGCGCCAGCAGCAAAACCGGGACGGACTATGGCTACACCTTC. This translates into CASSKTGTDYGYTF.

By share, this clonotype ranks as medium-sized (0.01 to 0.1%). CDR3 region: CASSFATRNQPQHF. The CDR3 nucleotides are TGTGCCAGCAGTTTCGCCACACGCAATCAGCCCCAGCATTTT. The rearrangement joins TRBV12-3 or TRBV12-4 to TRBJ1-5, with unresolved D. The CDR3 spans 14 residues. Deletions cut 3 bases from V and 2 bases from J, with 8 bases between.

The chain uses TRBV12-3 or TRBV12-4 and TRBJ2-7; D is perhaps TRBD2 (6 bases). This CDR3 comprises 15 residues. V was trimmed by 6 bases and J by 2 bases, leaving 17 bases between them. CDR3: CASRSRERAAYEQYV. The CDR3 bases are TGTGCCAGCAGGTCCAGGGAGCGGGCTGCCTACGAGCAGTACGTC.

This clonotype was seen a handful of times. With a much larger clone just one base away, this may be a read error. J is TRBJ1-2 and V is TRBV7-9; D is uncertain. The length of the CDR3 is 13 residues. Germline V gene data show CDR1 as SEHNR and CDR2 as FQNEAQ (reference sequence). The CDR3 here is CTSSSPRTTGYTF. In DNA, the CDR3 is TGTACCAGCAGCTCCCCCCGGACGACGGGCTACACCTTC.

Within the sample, this clonotype is medium-sized. As DNA, the CDR3 is TGTGCCACCAGGGGAGCGGCCCCAGATACGCAGTATTTT. The encoded protein is CATRGAAPDTQYF. The genes are TRBV25-1 and TRBJ2-3, with a tentative D call TRBD1 (6 bases). Germline V lookup: CDR1 MGHDK, CDR2 SYGVNS. The CDR3 is 13 residues long. Deletions cut 10 bases from V and 4 bases from J, with 15 bases between.

This clonotype ranks as medium-sized. V is TRBV20-1 and J is TRBJ2-1; D ambiguous. CDR3 length: 11 residues. CDR1 DFQATT and CDR2 SNEGSKA come from the germline V gene (reference sequence). The V and J ends lost 3 bases and 9 bases respectively, with 9 bases between them. The CDR3 spells CSASPDLEQFF. CDR3 DNA sequence: TGCAGTGCTAGTCCGGATCTTGAGCAGTTCTTC.

This clonotype counts as medium-sized. The rearrangement uses TRBV20-1 and TRBJ2-7, with 10 bases fitting TRBD2. Germline lookup yields CDR1 DFQATT and CDR2 SNEGSKA (reference sequence). Losses at the gene ends were 6 bases for V and 5 bases for J; bases not matched to a gene: 10. This CDR3 has 14 residues. CDR3 nucleotides: TGCAGTGCGGCGGCGGCTAGCGGGAGAAACGAGCAGTACTTC. This codes for CSAAAASGRNEQYF.

This clonotype ranks as medium-sized (0.01 to 0.1%). The gene calls are TRBV27 and TRBJ1-5; D unresolved. V gave up 3 bases and J gave up 4 bases, with 10 bases separating them. This CDR3 has 14 residues. The germline V gene has CDR1 MNHEY and CDR2 SMNVEV (reference sequence). DNA for the CDR3: TGTGCCAGCAGTTTTGGTTCCGGGAATCAGCCCCAGCATTTT. Protein: CASSFGSGNQPQHF.

In its sample, this clonotype ranks as medium-sized. The chain couples TRBV7-8 to TRBJ1-6, with 7 bases identical to TRBD1. The trim removed 1 base at V and 10 bases at J, leaving 7 bases unmatched. Germline values: CDR1 SGHVS, CDR2 FQNEAQ. The CDR3 consists of 15 residues. As DNA, the CDR3 is TGTGCCAGCAGCTTAGTAGAGCAGGGGGGATCACCCCTCCACTTT. It is translated as CASSLVEQGGSPLHF.

Sample share makes this clonotype medium-sized. The chain joins TRBV7-9 to TRBJ2-2; 12 bases are shared with TRBD2. The germline V gene encodes CDR1 SEHNR and CDR2 FQNEAQ (reference sequence). V shed 6 bases and J 2 bases; nucleotides not matched to a gene: 19. The CDR3 covers 21 residues. Written as DNA, the CDR3 is TGTGCCAGCAGTTCCCAGAGGGTTGAACTAGCGGGAGGACGAAACACCGGGGAGCTGTTTTTT. This translates into CASSSQRVELAGGRNTGELFF.

This clonotype is categorized as medium-sized. This chain uses TRBV20-1 with TRBJ1-6; D call uncertain. The CDR3 contains 14 residues. Looked up from germline, CDR1 is DFQATT and CDR2 is SNEGSKA (reference sequence). V lost 6 bases to trimming and J lost 7 bases, with 16 bases between them. The CDR3 protein is CSAPQASTNSPLHF. The DNA for the CDR3 is TGCAGTGCGCCTCAGGCGAGTACCAATTCACCCCTCCACTTT.

This clonotype is deemed medium-sized. This chain links TRBV7-8 with TRBJ2-5; D may be TRBD2 (6 bases). V lost 1 base, J lost 1 base, and 10 bases lay in between. The CDR3 has 15 residues. CDR1 is SGHVS and CDR2 is FQNEAQ in the germline V gene. The CDR3: CASSLGVGGQETQYF. The CDR3, as DNA: TGTGCCAGCAGCTTAGGGGTGGGGGGCCAAGAGACCCAGTACTTC.

This clonotype was seen a single time. The chain carries TRBV3-1 and TRBJ2-7; unclear D gene. From germline, CDR1 is LGHDT and CDR2 YNNKEL (reference sequence). Trimming shortened V by 6 bases and J by 0 bases, and 12 bases separated the two germline ends. The CDR3 has 14 residues. CDR3 residues: CASRQTPDSYEQYF. CDR3 nucleotide sequence: TGTGCCAGCAGACAAACCCCAGACTCCTACGAGCAGTACTTC.

In its sample, this clonotype ranks as medium-sized. The rearrangement links TRBV11-2 to TRBJ2-1, with 13 bases aligning to TRBD2. The CDR3 sequence is 16 residues long. Germline CDR1 is SGHAT and CDR2 is FQNNGV. V was clipped by 5 bases and J by 8 bases; unmatched bases: 9. CDR3 protein: CASSRGLAGWGDEQFF. DNA of the CDR3: TGTGCCAGCAGCCGGGGACTAGCGGGATGGGGGGATGAGCAGTTCTTC.

In regard to this clonotype: A much bigger clone sits one base away, suggesting this may be a read error. The chain has TRBV27 and TRBJ1-1; 9 bases fit TRBD1. This CDR3 has 17 residues. Per the germline V gene, CDR1 is MNHEY and CDR2 is SMNVEV (reference sequence). The CDR3 DNA reads as TGTGCCGGCAGTCCGTACAGGGGGCGGGAAGGGAACACTGAAGCTTTCTTT. This codes for CAGSPYRGREGNTEAFF.